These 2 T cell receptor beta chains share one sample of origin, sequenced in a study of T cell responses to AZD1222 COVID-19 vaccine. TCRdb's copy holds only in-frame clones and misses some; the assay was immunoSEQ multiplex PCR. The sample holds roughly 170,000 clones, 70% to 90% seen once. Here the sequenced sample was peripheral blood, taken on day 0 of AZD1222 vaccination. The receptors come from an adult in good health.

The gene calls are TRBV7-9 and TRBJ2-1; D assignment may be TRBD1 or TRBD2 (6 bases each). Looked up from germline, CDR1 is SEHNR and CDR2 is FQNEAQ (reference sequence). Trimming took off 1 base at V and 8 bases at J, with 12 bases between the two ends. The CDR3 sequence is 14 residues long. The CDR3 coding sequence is TGTGCCAGCAGCTTAGGGGGGGCCCTCTATGAGCAGTTCTTC. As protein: CASSLGGALYEQFF.

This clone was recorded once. CDR3 DNA sequence: TGCGCCAGCAGCTTGGTCTTCTGGGGGTACTACGAGCAGTACTTC. It yields the protein CASSLVFWGYYEQYF. V usage is TRBV5-1 and J usage is TRBJ2-7; D possibly uses TRBD1 or TRBD2 (5 bases each). CDR1 SGHRS and CDR2 YFSETQ come from the germline V gene. This CDR3 has 15 amino acids. V was pared by 0 bases and J by 3 bases, with 13 bases between.